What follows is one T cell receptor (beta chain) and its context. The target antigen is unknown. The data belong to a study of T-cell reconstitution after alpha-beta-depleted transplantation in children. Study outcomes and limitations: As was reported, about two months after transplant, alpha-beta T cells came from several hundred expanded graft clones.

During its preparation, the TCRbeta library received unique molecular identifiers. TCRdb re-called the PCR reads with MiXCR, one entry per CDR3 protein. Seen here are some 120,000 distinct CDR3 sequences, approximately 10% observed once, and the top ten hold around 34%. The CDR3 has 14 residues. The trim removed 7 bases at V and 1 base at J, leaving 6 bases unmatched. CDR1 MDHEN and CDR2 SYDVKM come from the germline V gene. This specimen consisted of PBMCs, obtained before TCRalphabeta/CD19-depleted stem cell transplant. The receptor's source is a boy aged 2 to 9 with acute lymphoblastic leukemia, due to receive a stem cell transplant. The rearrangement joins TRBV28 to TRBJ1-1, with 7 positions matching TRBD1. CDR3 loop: CASTSTGENTEAFF. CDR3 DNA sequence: TGTGCCAGCACCTCCACAGGGGAGAACACTGAAGCTTTCTTT. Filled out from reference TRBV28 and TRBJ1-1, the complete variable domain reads DVKVTQSSRYLVKRTGEKVFLECVQDMDHENMFWYRQDPGLGLRLIYFSYDVKMKEKGDIPEGYSVSREKKERFSLILESASTNQTSMYLCASTSTGENTEAFFGQGTRLTVV.